A selection of T cell receptor beta chains follows, all from one sample in a study of T-cell reconstitution after alpha-beta-depleted transplantation in children. A single record per CDR3 protein comes from TCRdb applying MiXCR to the PCR reads. Among fewer than 130,000 distinct CDR3 sequences, 10% were seen once, and the ten largest hold approximately 7.6%. Sequencing used PBMCs from the stem cell graft donor, obtained from the stem cell graft. The origin of the receptors is a human donor who donated a stem cell graft to a child with acute lymphoblastic leukemia. The CDR3 runs from the conserved cysteine through the conserved F or W. D genes are given only for firm matches. The size of a clone is reported for some rows only, either as once, few or many, or as a class for expanded clones.

d_call	clone_size	v_call	j_call	cdr3_nt	cdr3_aa
TRBD1	many	TRBV20-1	TRBJ2-1	TGCAGTGCTATGCGGGACAGGGGCAATGAGCAGTTCTTC	CSAMRDRGNEQFF
.	many	TRBV20-1	TRBJ1-5	TGCAGTGCCCTCTACACGATTAATAGCAATCAGCCCCAGCATTTT	CSALYTINSNQPQHF
.	many	TRBV20-1	TRBJ1-2	TGCAGTGCCGGAGATGACGATCGCTATGGCTACACCTTC	CSAGDDDRYGYTF
.	many	TRBV3-1	TRBJ2-7	TGTGCCAGCAGCCAAGATGGGGGGGGGCGGCAGTACTTC	CASSQDGGGRQYF
TRBD1	many	TRBV5-1	TRBJ2-3	TGCGCCAGCAGCTTCCGGGACAGTCTCACAGATACGCAGTATTTT	CASSFRDSLTDTQYF
TRBD2	.	TRBV12-3/TRBV12-4	TRBJ2-3	TGTACCAGCAGTTTAAAACTAGCGGGAGGGGGGAGCACAGATACGCAGTATTTT	CTSSLKLAGGGSTDTQYF
TRBD1	.	TRBV11-2	TRBJ1-1	TGTGCCAGCAGCTTAAAGGGGGCCGAGAACACTGAAGCTTTCTTT	CASSLKGAENTEAFF
.	many	TRBV10-3	TRBJ2-5	TGTGCCATCAGTGAGGAAAATCAGCGCGGGACCCAGTACTTC	CAISEENQRGTQYF
.	many	TRBV29-1	TRBJ1-2	TGCAGCGATAGAGGGACTATCTATGGCTACACCTTC	CSDRGTIYGYTF
TRBD2	.	TRBV6-5	TRBJ2-2	TGTGCCAGCAGTCACCTAGCGGGAGCGAACACCGGGGAGCTGTTTTTT	CASSHLAGANTGELFF
TRBD1	many	TRBV20-1	TRBJ1-2	TGCAGTGCTAGTCGACAGGGGACGGGGGGCTACACCTTC	CSASRQGTGGYTF
TRBD1	many	TRBV5-1	TRBJ2-7	TGCGCCAGCAGCTACCGGGACAGGGCATACGAGCAGTACTTC	CASSYRDRAYEQYF
TRBD1	many	TRBV5-1	TRBJ2-3	TGCGCCAGCAGCTTGGGATTGGGACAGAGCACAGATACGCAGTATTTT	CASSLGLGQSTDTQYF
TRBD1	many	TRBV24-1	TRBJ2-5	TGTGCCACCAGTGATTACGGACAGGGGGCAAGGGAGACCCAGTACTTC	CATSDYGQGARETQYF
.	many	TRBV6-2/TRBV6-3	TRBJ2-7	TGTGCCAGCAGTTACGCCACCTACGAGCAGTACTTC	CASSYATYEQYF
.	.	TRBV30	TRBJ2-1	TGTGCCTGGAGTGTACTAGCCCCGAGGAATGAGCAGTTCTTC	CAWSVLAPRNEQFF
.	many	TRBV6-5	TRBJ2-7	TGTGCCAGCAGTTATCTACAGAGCTCCTACGAGCAGTACTTC	CASSYLQSSYEQYF